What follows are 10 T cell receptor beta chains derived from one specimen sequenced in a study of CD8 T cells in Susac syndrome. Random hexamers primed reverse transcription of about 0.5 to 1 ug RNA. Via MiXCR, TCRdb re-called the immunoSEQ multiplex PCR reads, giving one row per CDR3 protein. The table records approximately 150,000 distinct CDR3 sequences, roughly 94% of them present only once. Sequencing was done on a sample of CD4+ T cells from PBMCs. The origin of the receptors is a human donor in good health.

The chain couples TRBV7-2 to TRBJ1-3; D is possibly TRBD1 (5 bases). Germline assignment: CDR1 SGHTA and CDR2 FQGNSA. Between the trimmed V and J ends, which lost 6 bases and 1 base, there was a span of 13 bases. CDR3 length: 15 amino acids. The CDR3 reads CASRKPGGSGNTIYF. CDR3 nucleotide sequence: TGTGCCAGCAGAAAACCGGGGGGATCTGGAAACACCATATATTTT. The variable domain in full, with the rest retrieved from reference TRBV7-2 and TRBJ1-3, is GAGVSQSPSNKVTEKGKDVELRCDPISGHTALYWYRQSLGQGLEFLIYFQGNSAPDKSGLPSDRFSAERTGGSVSTLTIQRTQQEDSAVYLCASRKPGGSGNTIYFGEGSWLTVV.

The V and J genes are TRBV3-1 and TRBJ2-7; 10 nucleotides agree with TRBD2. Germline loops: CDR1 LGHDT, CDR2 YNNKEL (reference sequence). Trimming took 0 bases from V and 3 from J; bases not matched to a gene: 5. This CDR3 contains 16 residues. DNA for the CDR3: TGTGCCAGCAGCCAAGATATTCTAGCGGGAGACTACGAGCAGTACTTC. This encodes CASSQDILAGDYEQYF.

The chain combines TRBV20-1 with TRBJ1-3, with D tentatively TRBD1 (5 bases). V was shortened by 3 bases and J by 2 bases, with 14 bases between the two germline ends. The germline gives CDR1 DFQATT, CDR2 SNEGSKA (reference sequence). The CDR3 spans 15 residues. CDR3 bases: TGCAGTGCTAGTCTGGGGGGATCTGCTGGAAACACCATATATTTT. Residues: CSASLGGSAGNTIYF.

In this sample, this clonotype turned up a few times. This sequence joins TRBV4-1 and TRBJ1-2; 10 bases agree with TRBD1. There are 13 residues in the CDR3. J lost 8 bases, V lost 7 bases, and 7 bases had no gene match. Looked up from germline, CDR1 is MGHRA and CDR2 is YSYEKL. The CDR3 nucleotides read TGCGCCAGCAATTCGGGACAGGGGACCGGCTACACCTTC. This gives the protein CASNSGQGTGYTF.

CDR3 sequence reads: CATSDPSSFEGARQPQHF. In DNA, the CDR3 is TGTGCCACCAGTGATCCCTCGTCATTCGAGGGGGCGCGTCAGCCCCAGCATTTT. This sequence joins TRBV24-1 and TRBJ1-5; 7 bases map to TRBD1. V was clipped by 3 bases and J by 6 bases; unmatched bases: 16. The CDR3 runs to 18 residues. Germline CDR1 is KGHDR and CDR2 is SFDVKD.

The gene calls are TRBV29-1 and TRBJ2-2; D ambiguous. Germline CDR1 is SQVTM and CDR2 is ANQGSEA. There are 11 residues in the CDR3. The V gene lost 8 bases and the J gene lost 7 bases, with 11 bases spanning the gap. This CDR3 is CSTSSGGELFF. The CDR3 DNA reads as TGCAGCACTTCGTCCGGCGGGGAGCTGTTTTTT.

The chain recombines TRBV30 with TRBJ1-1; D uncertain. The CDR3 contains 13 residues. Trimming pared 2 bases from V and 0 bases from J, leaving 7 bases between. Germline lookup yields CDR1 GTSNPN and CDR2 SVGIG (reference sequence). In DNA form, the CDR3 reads TGTGCCTGGAGTCCCAGCCTGAACACTGAAGCTTTCTTT. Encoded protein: CAWSPSLNTEAFF.

CDR3 bases: TGTGCCAGCACCCCCGCGGCACAGGGGGGACAGCCCCAGCATTTT. This gives the protein CASTPAAQGGQPQHF. The rearrangement joins TRBV6-5 to TRBJ1-5, with 8 bases that match TRBD1. With 7 bases clipped from V and 7 bases from J, the junction kept 12 bases outside the gene matches. Germline V CDR1 and CDR2: MNHEY, SVGAGI. There are 15 residues in the CDR3.

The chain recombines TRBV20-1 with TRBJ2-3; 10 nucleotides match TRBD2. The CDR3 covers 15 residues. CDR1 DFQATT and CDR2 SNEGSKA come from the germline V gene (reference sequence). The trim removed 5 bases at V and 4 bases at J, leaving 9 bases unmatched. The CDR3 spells CSAGGAGGLADTQYF. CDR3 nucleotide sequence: TGCAGTGCTGGGGGAGCGGGGGGGCTAGCAGATACGCAGTATTTT.

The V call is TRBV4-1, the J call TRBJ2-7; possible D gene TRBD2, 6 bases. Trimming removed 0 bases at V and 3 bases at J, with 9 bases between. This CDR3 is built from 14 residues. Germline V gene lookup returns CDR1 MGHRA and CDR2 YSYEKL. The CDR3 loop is CASSQERTNYEQYF. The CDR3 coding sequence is TGCGCCAGCAGCCAAGAAAGGACTAACTACGAGCAGTACTTC.